Below are 24 T cell receptor beta chains sequenced from a single sample in a study of glioma-infiltrating T cells after dendritic cell vaccination (TCRdb year 2016). The library was made by the immunoSEQ multiplex PCR assay. The table comes from immuneACCESS by way of TCRdb, which keeps in-frame sequences with V and J called. Part of the clones is missing from these tables; in studies checked, under half for an unresolved V gene and the rest for unknown reasons. The table for this sample lists 65,000 to 80,000 clones; approximately 80% of them were counted only once. The top ten constitute 7.9% of the sample. The specimen was blood, collected before dendritic cell vaccination. These receptors originate from a human donor with glioblastoma.

This rearrangement joins TRBV4-3 to TRBJ1-2, with 7 bases aligning to TRBD1. From germline, CDR1 is LGHNA and CDR2 YSLEER. CDR3 length: 13 amino acids. Trimming took 4 bases from V and 8 from J; bases not matched to a gene: 7. The CDR3 coding sequence is TGCGCCAGCAGCCTGAACAGGGGTGAGGGCTACACCTTC. Translating it yields CASSLNRGEGYTF.

The chain joins TRBV6-4 to TRBJ2-3; tentatively, D is TRBD1 (5 bases). Germline CDR1 reads MRHNA; CDR2 reads SNTAGT. The CDR3 has 13 residues. The V and J ends lost 6 bases and 6 bases respectively, with 13 bases between them. The CDR3 sequence is CASSRDYMDTQYF. CDR3 DNA: TGTGCCAGCAGCAGGGATTATATGGATACGCAGTATTTT.

This clone turned up a few times. The chain joins TRBV6-6 to TRBJ2-7, with D tentatively TRBD1 (5 bases). The germline CDR1 and CDR2 sequences are MNHNY and SVGAGI (reference sequence). V gave up 4 bases and J gave up 2 bases, with 6 bases separating them. This CDR3 has 12 residues. The CDR3 coding sequence is TGTGCCAGCAGTTCCAGGGCCTACGAGCAGTACTTC. This gives the protein CASSSRAYEQYF.

This chain uses TRBV7-3 with TRBJ2-1; a possible D gene is TRBD1 (6 bases). This CDR3 contains 15 residues. CDR1 is SGHTA and CDR2 is FQGTGA in the germline V gene. V lost 5 bases, J lost 2 bases, and 13 bases lay in between. The CDR3 bases are TGTGCCAGCAGCCTCGGACAGATTGCCTACAATGAGCAGTTCTTC. The encoded protein is CASSLGQIAYNEQFF.

This clone was counted a few times. J is TRBJ1-1 and V is TRBV5-1, with 7 nucleotides matching TRBD1. The CDR3 is 15 amino acids. From germline, CDR1 is SGHRS and CDR2 YFSETQ. V dropped 0 bases and J dropped 2; count of bases not matched to a gene: 4. The CDR3 is CASSLGGQPNTEAFF. The CDR3 coding sequence is TGCGCCAGCAGCTTGGGGGGACAGCCCAACACTGAAGCTTTCTTT.

This clone showed up just once. The chain's CDR3 is CASRGLAGYGYTF. CDR3 sequence (DNA): TGTGCCAGCAGGGGACTAGCGGGCTATGGCTACACCTTC. The J gene is TRBJ1-2, the V gene TRBV27, with a possible D match to TRBD1 (5 bases). This CDR3 has 13 amino acids. CDR1 is MNHEY and CDR2 is SMNVEV in the germline V gene (reference sequence). V lost 6 bases to trimming and J lost 4 bases, with 12 bases between them.

This clone was counted between two and nine times. This chain links TRBV2 with TRBJ1-5; D is perhaps TRBD1 (6 bases). Germline-derived CDR1 and CDR2 are SNHLY and FYNNEI. This CDR3 region has 15 residues. V lost 7 bases to trimming and J lost 2 bases, with 15 bases between them. The CDR3, as DNA: TGTGCCAGCACTGGGCGCAGGGGCGGCAATCAGCCCCAGCATTTT. Protein product: CASTGRRGGNQPQHF.

This chain links TRBV15 with TRBJ2-3; D call uncertain. Germline lookup yields CDR1 LNHNV and CDR2 YYDKDF (reference sequence). This CDR3 contains 12 residues. The germline V and J ends were trimmed by 3 bases and 6 bases, with 7 bases remaining between them. The CDR3 bases are TGTGCCACCAGCAGTGCCCAGGATACGCAGTATTTT. Encoded protein: CATSSAQDTQYF.

The gene calls are TRBV7-3 and TRBJ2-1, with 7 bases identical to TRBD2. This CDR3 has 13 amino acids. The germline V gene has CDR1 SGHTA and CDR2 FQGTGA. Unmatched junction bases numbered 6, after V lost 4 bases and J lost 9 bases. The CDR3 here is CASSSTSFSEQFF. The CDR3 region has the DNA TGTGCCAGCAGCTCGACTAGCTTCTCTGAGCAGTTCTTC. The full variable domain, with the rest looked up from reference TRBV7-3 and TRBJ2-1, is GAGVSQTPSNKVTEKGKYVELRCDPISGHTALYWYRQSLGQGPEFLIYFQGTGAADDSGLPNDRFFAVRPEGSVSTLKIQRTERGDSAVYLCASSSTSFSEQFFGPGTRLTVL.

The rearrangement links TRBV9 to TRBJ2-3; D not certain. This CDR3 is built from 16 residues. V was trimmed by 4 bases and J by 2 bases, leaving 17 bases between them. Germline-derived CDR1 and CDR2 are SGDLS and YYNGEE. The chain's CDR3 is CASSHSVQENTDTQYF. DNA of the CDR3: TGTGCCAGCAGCCACTCGGTGCAGGAAAACACAGATACGCAGTATTTT.

The chain links TRBV10-3 to TRBJ2-3, with 11 positions matching TRBD2. The CDR3 loop spans 17 amino acids. V shed 5 bases, J shed 4 bases, and the junction held 11 bases outside the gene matches. CDR1 is ENHRY, CDR2 SYGVKD, per germline. This chain's CDR3 is CAISSLASGGFADTQYF. The CDR3 DNA is TGTGCCATCAGTTCTCTTGCTAGCGGGGGGTTCGCAGATACGCAGTATTTT.

The chain employs TRBV5-1 and TRBJ2-5; D gene uncertain. Trimming shortened V by 0 bases and J by 5 bases, and 8 bases separated the two germline ends. Looked up from germline, CDR1 is SGHRS and CDR2 is YFSETQ. The CDR3 runs 13 residues. The CDR3 loop is CASSLGLRETQYF. As DNA, the CDR3 is TGCGCCAGCAGCTTGGGGCTGAGGGAGACCCAGTACTTC.

This chain connects TRBV7-2 to TRBJ2-2, with D maybe TRBD1 (6 bases). Germline assignment: CDR1 SGHTA and CDR2 FQGNSA. The CDR3 totals 14 residues. Between the trimmed V and J ends, which lost 2 bases and 7 bases, there was a span of 11 bases. Here the CDR3 reads CASSLSGDSGELFF. Here the CDR3 DNA reads TGTGCCAGCAGCTTATCAGGGGATAGCGGGGAGCTGTTTTTT.

The chain is built from TRBV25-1 and TRBJ1-5; a possible D gene is TRBD1 (5 bases). The CDR3 totals 13 residues. The germline V gene has CDR1 MGHDK and CDR2 SYGVNS. The V end was cut by 6 bases, the J end by 0 bases, with 6 bases between. CDR3 sequence (DNA): TGTGCCAGCAGAGGGGATAGCAATCAGCCCCAGCATTTT. It yields the protein CASRGDSNQPQHF.

This chain uses TRBV9 with TRBJ2-5, with 15 bases that match TRBD2. CDR3 length: 17 residues. Germline-derived CDR1 and CDR2 are SGDLS and YYNGEE. V was pared by 3 bases and J by 5 bases, with 8 bases of the junction left unmatched. The CDR3 sequence: CASSARTSGGATETQYF. For the CDR3, the DNA is TGTGCCAGCAGCGCGCGGACTAGCGGGGGGGCAACGGAGACCCAGTACTTC.

This chain uses TRBV27 with TRBJ1-2; TRBD1 matches at 8 bases. This CDR3 has 13 amino acids. Germline V gene data show CDR1 as MNHEY and CDR2 as SMNVEV (reference sequence). After removal of 7 bases from V and 4 bases from J, the junction contained 5 bases not matched to a gene. CDR3 coding DNA: TGTGCCAGCACCGCCGGGACAGGCTATGGCTACACCTTC. Its protein is CASTAGTGYGYTF.

This rearrangement joins TRBV11-2 to TRBJ1-3; 7 positions match TRBD1. With V trimmed by 8 bases and J by 2 bases, 9 bases remained unmatched. The CDR3 extends over 15 amino acids. Germline CDR1 reads SGHAT; CDR2 reads FQNNGV. The CDR3 nucleotides are TGTGCCAGCGCCATAGGGACAGTCGCTGGAAACACCATATATTTT. It specifies CASAIGTVAGNTIYF.

The chain combines TRBV29-1 with TRBJ1-4, with D possibly being TRBD1 (5 bases). Germline loops: CDR1 SQVTM, CDR2 ANQGSEA. Trimming took 3 bases from V and 7 from J, leaving 9 bases between them. CDR3 length: 12 residues. The DNA for the CDR3 is TGCAGCGTTGATCAGGGCGCTGAAAAACTGTTTTTT. Protein: CSVDQGAEKLFF.

The chain employs TRBV6-5 and TRBJ1-2; 10 bases are shared with TRBD1. The CDR3 length is 14 residues. Germline lookup yields CDR1 MNHEY and CDR2 SVGAGI. With V trimmed by 6 bases and J by 6 bases, 7 bases remained unmatched. CDR3 region: CASRATGTGDGYTF. The CDR3 region has the DNA TGTGCCAGCAGGGCTACCGGGACAGGGGATGGCTACACCTTC.

The chain recombines TRBV6-1 with TRBJ2-2; D is unresolved. Germline values: CDR1 MNHNS, CDR2 SASEGT. The CDR3 is 12 amino acids. V dropped 11 bases and J dropped 4 bases, with 11 bases sitting between them. The CDR3 DNA follows: TGTGCCGGTAGAAGTTCCACCGGGGAGCTGTTTTTT. It yields the protein CAGRSSTGELFF.

CDR3 residues: CASSLVRRGGLYEQFF. CDR3 coding DNA: TGTGCCAGCAGCTTAGTGCGGCGGGGGGGCCTTTATGAGCAGTTCTTC. V usage is TRBV7-2 and J usage is TRBJ2-1; 9 nucleotides agree with TRBD2. V lost 1 base to trimming and J lost 8 bases; unmatched junction nucleotides: 9. Germline V CDR1 and CDR2: SGHTA, FQGNSA. The CDR3 runs 16 residues.

This clone was seen only a few times. The rearrangement uses TRBV15 and TRBJ1-1, with 7 bases fitting TRBD1. CDR3 length equals 14 residues. CDR1 is LNHNV and CDR2 is YYDKDF in the germline V gene (reference sequence). V dropped 2 bases and J dropped 3; count of bases not matched to a gene: 3. The CDR3 coding sequence is TGTGCCACCAGCAGAAACAGGGGCGACACTGAAGCTTTCTTT. Protein sequence: CATSRNRGDTEAFF. Filled out from reference TRBV15 and TRBJ1-1, the complete variable domain reads DAMVIQNPRYQVTQFGKPVTLSCSQTLNHNVMYWYQQKSSQAPKLLFHYYDKDFNNEADTPDNFQSRRPNTSFCFLDIRSPGLGDTAMYLCATSRNRGDTEAFFGQGTRLTVV.

The rearrangement joins TRBV5-6 to TRBJ2-3; perhaps TRBD1 as D (6 bases). The CDR3 is 15 residues long. The germline V gene encodes CDR1 SGHDT and CDR2 YYEEEE. V lost 5 bases, J lost 2 bases, and 15 bases lay in between. The CDR3 sequence is CASSRQDYNTDTQYF. In DNA, the CDR3 is TGTGCCAGCAGTCGACAGGATTATAACACAGATACGCAGTATTTT.

CDR3 nucleotide sequence: TGTGCCAGCAGTGTAACCGGGGAGCTGTTTTTT. As protein: CASSVTGELFF. The chain uses TRBV2 and TRBJ2-2; D not certain. The CDR3 loop spans 11 amino acids. Trimming left V 4 bases short and J 5 bases short, with 2 bases between. The V gene's germline CDR1 is SNHLY and CDR2 FYNNEI.